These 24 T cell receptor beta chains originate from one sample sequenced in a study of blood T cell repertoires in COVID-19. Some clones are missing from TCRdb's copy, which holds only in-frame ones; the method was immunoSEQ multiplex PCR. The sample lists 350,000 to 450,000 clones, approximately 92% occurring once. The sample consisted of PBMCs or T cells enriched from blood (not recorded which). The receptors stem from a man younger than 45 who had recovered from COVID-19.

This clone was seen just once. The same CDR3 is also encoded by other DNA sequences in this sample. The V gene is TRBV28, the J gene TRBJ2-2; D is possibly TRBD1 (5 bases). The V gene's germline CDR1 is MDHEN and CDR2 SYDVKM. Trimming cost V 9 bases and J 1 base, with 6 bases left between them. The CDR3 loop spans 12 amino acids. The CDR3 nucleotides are TGTGCCAGTCAGGGGAACACCGGGGAGCTGTTTTTT. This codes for CASQGNTGELFF.

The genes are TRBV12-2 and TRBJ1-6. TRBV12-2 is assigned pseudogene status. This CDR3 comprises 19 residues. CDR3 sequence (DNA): TGTGCAAGTCGCTTCTTTTCCGGATCATCGGGTCCCACTAATTCACCCCTCCACTTT. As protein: CASRFFSGSSGPTNSPLHF.

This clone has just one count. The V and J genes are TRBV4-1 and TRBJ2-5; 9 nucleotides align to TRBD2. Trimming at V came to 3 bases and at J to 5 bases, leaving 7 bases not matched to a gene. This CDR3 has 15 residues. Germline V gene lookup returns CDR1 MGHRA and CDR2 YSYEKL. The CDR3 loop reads CASSQGLAGQETQYF. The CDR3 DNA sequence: TGCGCCAGCAGCCAGGGGCTAGCGGGACAGGAGACCCAGTACTTC.

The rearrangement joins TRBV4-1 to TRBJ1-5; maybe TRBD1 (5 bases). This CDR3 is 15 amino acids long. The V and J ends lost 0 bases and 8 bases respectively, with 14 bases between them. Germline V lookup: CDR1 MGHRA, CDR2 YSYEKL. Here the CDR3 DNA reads TGCGCCAGCAGCCAAGAATGGGGGGGACGGGAGCCCCAGCATTTT. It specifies CASSQEWGGREPQHF.

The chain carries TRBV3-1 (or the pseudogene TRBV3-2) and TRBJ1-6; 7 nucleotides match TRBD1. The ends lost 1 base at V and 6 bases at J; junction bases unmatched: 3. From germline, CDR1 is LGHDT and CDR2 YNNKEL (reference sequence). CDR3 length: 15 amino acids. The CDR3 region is CASSQVPGGNSPLHF. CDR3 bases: TGTGCCAGCAGCCAAGTTCCAGGGGGTAATTCACCCCTCCACTTT.

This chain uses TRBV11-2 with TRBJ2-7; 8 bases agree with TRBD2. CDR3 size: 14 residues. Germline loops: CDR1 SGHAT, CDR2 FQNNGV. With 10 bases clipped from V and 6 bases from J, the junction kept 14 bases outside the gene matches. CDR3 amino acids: CATGNGGLEGEQYF. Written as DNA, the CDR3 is TGTGCCACGGGAAATGGGGGACTAGAGGGCGAGCAGTACTTC.

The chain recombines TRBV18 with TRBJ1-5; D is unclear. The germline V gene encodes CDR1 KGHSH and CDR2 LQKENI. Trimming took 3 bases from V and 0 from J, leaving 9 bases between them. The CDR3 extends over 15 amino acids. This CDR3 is CASSPNTNSNQPQHF. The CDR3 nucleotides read TGTGCCAGCTCACCTAACACAAATAGCAATCAGCCCCAGCATTTT.

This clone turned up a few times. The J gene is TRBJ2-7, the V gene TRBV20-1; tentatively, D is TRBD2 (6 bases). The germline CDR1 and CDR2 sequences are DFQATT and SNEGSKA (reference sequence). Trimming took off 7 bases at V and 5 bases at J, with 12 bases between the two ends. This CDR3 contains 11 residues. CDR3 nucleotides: TGCAGTGTTCCGGACTACCACGAGCAGTACTTC. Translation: CSVPDYHEQYF.

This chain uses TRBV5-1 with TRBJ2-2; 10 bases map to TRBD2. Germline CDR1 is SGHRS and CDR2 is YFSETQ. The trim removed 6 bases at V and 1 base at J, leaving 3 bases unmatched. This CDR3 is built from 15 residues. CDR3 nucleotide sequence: TGCGCCAGCACTCAGCGGGAGGGGAACACCGGGGAGCTGTTTTTT. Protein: CASTQREGNTGELFF.

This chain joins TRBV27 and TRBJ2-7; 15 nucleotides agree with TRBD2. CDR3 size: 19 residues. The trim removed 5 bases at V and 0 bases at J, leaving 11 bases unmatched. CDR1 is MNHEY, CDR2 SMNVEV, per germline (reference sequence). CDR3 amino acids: CASSRIFGLAGGGSYEQYF. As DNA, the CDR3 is TGTGCCAGCAGTCGTATTTTCGGACTAGCGGGAGGGGGCTCCTACGAGCAGTACTTC.

CDR3 amino acids: CASSSQGPNEQYF. DNA of the CDR3: TGTGCCAGTAGTAGCCAGGGGCCAAACGAGCAGTACTTC. The chain links TRBV19 to TRBJ2-7, with a possible D match to TRBD1 (6 bases). The V end was cut by 4 bases, the J end by 5 bases, with 12 bases between. There are 13 residues in the CDR3. In germline, CDR1 is LNHDA, CDR2 SQIVND (reference sequence).

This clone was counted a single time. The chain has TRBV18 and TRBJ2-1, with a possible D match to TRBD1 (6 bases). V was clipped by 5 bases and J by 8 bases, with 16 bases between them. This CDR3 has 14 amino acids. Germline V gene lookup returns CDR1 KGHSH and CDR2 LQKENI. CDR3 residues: CASSAARGNYEQFF. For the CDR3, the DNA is TGTGCCAGCTCAGCGGCCAGGGGAAACTATGAGCAGTTCTTC.

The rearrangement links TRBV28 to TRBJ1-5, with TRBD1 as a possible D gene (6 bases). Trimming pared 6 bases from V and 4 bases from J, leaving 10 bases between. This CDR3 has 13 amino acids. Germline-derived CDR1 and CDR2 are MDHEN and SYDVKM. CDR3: CASRQGQNQPQHF. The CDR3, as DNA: TGTGCCAGCAGACAGGGTCAGAATCAGCCCCAGCATTTT.

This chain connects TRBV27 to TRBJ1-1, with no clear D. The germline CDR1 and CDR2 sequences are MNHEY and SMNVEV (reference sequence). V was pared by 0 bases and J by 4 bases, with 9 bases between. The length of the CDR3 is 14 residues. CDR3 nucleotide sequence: TGTGCCAGCAGTTTATCCCCGGCAGGCACTGAAGCTTTCTTT. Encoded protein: CASSLSPAGTEAFF.

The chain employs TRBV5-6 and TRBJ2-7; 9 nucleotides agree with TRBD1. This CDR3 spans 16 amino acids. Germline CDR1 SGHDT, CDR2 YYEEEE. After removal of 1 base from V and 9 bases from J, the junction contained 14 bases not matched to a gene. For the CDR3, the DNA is TGTGCCAGCAGCTTGTTTGGGACAGGGAGGTCCGAGGGGCAGTACTTC. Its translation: CASSLFGTGRSEGQYF.

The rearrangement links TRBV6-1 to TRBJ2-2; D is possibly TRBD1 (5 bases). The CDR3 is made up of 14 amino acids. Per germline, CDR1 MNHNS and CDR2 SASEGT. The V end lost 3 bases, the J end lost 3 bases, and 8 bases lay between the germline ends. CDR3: CASSEQGYTGELFF. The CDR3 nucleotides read TGTGCCAGCAGTGAGCAGGGATACACCGGGGAGCTGTTTTTT.

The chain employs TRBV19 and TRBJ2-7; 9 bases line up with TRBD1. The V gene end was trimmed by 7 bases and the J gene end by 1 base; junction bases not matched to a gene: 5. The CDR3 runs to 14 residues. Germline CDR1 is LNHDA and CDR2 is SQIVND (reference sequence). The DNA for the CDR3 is TGTGCCAGTATTAGAGACAGGGGGTCCTACGAGCAGTACTTC. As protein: CASIRDRGSYEQYF. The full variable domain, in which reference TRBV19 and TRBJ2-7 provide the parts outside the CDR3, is DGGITQSPKYLFRKEGQNVTLSCEQNLNHDAMYWYRQDPGQGLRLIYYSQIVNDFQKGDIAEGYSVSREKKESFPLTVTSAQKNPTAFYLCASIRDRGSYEQYFGPGTRLTVT.

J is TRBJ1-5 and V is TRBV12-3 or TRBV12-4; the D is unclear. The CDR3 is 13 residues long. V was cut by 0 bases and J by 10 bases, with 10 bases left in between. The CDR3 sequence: CASSLALTLPQHF. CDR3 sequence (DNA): TGTGCCAGCAGTTTAGCCCTAACTCTACCCCAGCATTTT.

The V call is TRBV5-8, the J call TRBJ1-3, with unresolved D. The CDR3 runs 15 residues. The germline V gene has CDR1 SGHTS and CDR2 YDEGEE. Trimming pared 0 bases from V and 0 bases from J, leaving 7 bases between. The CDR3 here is CASSLAFFSGNTIYF. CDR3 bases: TGTGCCAGCAGCTTGGCCTTCTTCTCTGGAAACACCATATATTTT. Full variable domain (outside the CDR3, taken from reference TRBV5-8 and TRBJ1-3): EAGVTQSPTHLIKTRGQQATLRCSPISGHTSVYWYQQALGLGLQFLLWYDEGEERNRGNFPPRFSGRQFPNYSSELNVNALELEDSALYLCASSLAFFSGNTIYFGEGSWLTVV.

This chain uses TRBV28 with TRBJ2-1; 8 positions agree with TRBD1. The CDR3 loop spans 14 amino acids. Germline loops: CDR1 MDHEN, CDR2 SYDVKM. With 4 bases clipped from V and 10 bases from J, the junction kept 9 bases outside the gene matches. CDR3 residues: CASSYKDRGKEQFF. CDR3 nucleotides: TGTGCCAGCAGTTATAAAGACAGGGGAAAAGAGCAGTTCTTC.

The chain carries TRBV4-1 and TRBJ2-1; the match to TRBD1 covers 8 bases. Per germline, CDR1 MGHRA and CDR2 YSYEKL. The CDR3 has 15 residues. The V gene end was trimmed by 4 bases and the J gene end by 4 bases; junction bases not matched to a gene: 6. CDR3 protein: CASSRLGQVYNEQFF. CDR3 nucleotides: TGCGCCAGCAGCCGCCTGGGACAGGTGTACAATGAGCAGTTCTTC.

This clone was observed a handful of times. The CDR3 region is CASSQIQDTQYF. CDR3 nucleotides: TGTGCCAGCAGCCAAATCCAGGATACGCAGTATTTT. The chain uses TRBV16 and TRBJ2-3; D gene uncertain. Per the germline V gene, CDR1 is KGHSY and CDR2 is FQNENV. V shed 2 bases and J shed 6 bases, with 6 bases lying between them. The CDR3 contains 12 residues.

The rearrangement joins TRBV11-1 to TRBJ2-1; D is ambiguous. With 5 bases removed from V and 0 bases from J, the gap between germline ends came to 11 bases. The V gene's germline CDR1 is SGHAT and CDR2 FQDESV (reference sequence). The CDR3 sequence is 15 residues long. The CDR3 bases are TGTGCCAGCAGCCCCCATGTCGGCTCCTACAATGAGCAGTTCTTC. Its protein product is CASSPHVGSYNEQFF.

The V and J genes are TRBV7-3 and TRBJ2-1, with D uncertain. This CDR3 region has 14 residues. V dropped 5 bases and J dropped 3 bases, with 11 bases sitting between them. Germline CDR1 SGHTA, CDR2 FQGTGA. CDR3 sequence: CASSTRTNYNEQFF. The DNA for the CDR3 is TGTGCCAGCAGCACACGAACGAACTACAATGAGCAGTTCTTC.